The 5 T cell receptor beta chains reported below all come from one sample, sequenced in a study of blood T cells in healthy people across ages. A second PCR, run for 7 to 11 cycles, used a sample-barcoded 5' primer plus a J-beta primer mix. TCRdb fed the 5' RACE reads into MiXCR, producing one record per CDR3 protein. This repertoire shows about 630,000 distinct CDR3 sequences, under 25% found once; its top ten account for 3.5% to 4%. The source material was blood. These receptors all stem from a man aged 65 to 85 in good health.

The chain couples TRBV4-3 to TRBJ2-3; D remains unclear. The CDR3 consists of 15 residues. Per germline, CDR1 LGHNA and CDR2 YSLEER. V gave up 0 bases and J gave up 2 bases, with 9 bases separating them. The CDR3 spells CASSQDRVITDTQYF. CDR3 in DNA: TGCGCCAGCAGCCAAGATAGAGTTATCACAGATACGCAGTATTTT.

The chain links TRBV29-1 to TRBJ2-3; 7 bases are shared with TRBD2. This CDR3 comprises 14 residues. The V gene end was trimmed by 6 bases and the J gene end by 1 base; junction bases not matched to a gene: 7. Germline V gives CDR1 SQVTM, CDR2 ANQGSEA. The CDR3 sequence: CSVRAGPRTDTQYF. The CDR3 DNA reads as TGCAGCGTCCGAGCGGGACCTCGCACAGATACGCAGTATTTT.

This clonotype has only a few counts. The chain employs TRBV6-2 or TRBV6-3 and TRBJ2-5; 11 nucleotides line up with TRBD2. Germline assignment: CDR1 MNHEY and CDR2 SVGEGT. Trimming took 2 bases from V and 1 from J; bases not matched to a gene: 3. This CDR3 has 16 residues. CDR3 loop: CASSYRLAGPQETQYF. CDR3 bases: TGTGCCAGCAGTTACAGACTAGCGGGGCCCCAAGAGACCCAGTACTTC.

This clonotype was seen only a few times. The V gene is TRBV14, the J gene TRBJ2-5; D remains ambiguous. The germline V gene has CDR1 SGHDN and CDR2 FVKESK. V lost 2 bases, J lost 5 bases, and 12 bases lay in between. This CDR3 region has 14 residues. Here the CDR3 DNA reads TGTGCCAGCAGCCAATTAAGGGATTGGGAGACCCAGTACTTC. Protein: CASSQLRDWETQYF. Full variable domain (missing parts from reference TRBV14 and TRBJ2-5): EAGVTQFPSHSVIEKGQTVTLRCDPISGHDNLYWYRRVMGKEIKFLLHFVKESKQDESGMPNNRFLAERTGGTYSTLKVQPAELEDSGVYFCASSQLRDWETQYFGPGTRLLVL.

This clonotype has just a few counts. The CDR3 region has the DNA TGCAGTGCAGGGACAGACTCTGGCTACACCTTC. It codes for CSAGTDSGYTF. The J gene is TRBJ1-2, the V gene TRBV20-1; TRBD1 matches 7 bases. From germline, CDR1 is DFQATT and CDR2 SNEGSKA (reference sequence). V was pared by 6 bases and J by 7 bases, with 5 bases of the junction left unmatched. The CDR3 length is 11 residues.